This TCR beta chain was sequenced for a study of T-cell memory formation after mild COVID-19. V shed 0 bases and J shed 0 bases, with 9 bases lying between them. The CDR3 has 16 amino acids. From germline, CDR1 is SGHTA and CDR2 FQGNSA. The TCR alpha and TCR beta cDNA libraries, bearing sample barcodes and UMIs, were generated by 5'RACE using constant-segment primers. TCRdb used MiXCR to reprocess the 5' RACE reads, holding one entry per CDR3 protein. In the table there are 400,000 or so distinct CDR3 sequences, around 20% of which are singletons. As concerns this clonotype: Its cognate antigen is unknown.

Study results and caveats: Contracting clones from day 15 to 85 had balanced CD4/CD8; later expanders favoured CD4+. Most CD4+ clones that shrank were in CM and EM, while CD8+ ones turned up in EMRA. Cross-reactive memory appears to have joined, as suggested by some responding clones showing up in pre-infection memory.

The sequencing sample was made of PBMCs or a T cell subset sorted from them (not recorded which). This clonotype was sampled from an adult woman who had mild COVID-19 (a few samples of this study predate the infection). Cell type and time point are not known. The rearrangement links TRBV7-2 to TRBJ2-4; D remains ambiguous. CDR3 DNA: TGTGCCAGCAGCTTAGCGCCCTTGACAGCCAAAAACATTCAGTACTTC. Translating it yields CASSLAPLTAKNIQYF.